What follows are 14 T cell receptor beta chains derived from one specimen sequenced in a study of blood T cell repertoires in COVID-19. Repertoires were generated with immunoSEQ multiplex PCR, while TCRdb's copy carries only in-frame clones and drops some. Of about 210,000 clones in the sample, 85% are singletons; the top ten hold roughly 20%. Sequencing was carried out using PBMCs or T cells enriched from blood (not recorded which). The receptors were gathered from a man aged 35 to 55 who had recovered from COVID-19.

The CDR3: CASSVGVSGYGYTF. The CDR3 DNA sequence: TGTGCCAGCAGCGTTGGAGTTTCGGGCTATGGCTACACCTTC. The gene calls are TRBV9 and TRBJ1-2; D unresolved. CDR1 is SGDLS and CDR2 is YYNGEE in the germline V gene. The CDR3 is made up of 14 amino acids. V was pared by 2 bases and J by 4 bases, with 12 bases between.

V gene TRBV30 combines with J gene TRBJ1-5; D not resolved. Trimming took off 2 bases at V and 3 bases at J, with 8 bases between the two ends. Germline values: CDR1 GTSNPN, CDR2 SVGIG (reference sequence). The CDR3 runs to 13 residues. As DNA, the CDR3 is TGTGCCTGGAGTCTAGCCTACAATCAGCCCCAGCATTTT. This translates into CAWSLAYNQPQHF.

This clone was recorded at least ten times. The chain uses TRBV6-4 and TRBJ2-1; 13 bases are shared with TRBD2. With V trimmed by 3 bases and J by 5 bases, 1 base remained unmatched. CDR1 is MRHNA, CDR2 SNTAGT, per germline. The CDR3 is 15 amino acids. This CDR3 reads CASSELAGGHNEQFF. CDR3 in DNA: TGTGCCAGCAGTGAACTAGCGGGAGGGCACAATGAGCAGTTCTTC.

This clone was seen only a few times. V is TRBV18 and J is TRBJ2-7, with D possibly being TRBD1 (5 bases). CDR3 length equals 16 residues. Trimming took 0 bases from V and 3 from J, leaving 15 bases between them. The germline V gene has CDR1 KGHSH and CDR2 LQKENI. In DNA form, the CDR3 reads TGTGCCAGCTCACCACCAAACGACGCAGGACACTACGAGCAGTACTTC. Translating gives CASSPPNDAGHYEQYF.

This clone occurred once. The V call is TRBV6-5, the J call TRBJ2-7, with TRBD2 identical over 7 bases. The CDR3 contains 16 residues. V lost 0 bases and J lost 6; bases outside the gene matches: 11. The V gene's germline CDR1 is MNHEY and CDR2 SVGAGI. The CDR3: CASSYSGSRLALEQYF. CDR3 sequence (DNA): TGTGCCAGCAGTTACTCTGGCTCGAGACTAGCTCTCGAGCAGTACTTC.

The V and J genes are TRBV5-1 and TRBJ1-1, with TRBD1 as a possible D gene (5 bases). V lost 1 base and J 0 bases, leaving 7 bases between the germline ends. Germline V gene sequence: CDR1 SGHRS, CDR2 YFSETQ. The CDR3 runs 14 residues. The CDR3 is CASSLKGLNTEAFF. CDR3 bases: TGCGCCAGCAGCTTGAAGGGGTTGAACACTGAAGCTTTCTTT.

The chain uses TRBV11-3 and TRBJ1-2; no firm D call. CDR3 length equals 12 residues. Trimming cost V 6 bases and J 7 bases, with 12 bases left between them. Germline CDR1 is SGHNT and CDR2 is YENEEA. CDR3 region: CASSTPGSGYTF. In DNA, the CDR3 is TGTGCCAGCAGTACCCCAGGCTCTGGCTACACCTTC.

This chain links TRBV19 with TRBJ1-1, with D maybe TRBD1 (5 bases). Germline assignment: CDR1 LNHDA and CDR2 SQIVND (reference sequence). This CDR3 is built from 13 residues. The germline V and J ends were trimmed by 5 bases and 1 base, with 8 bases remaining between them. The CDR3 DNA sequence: TGTGCCAGTAGTCGGGGGTGGAACACTGAAGCTTTCTTT. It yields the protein CASSRGWNTEAFF.

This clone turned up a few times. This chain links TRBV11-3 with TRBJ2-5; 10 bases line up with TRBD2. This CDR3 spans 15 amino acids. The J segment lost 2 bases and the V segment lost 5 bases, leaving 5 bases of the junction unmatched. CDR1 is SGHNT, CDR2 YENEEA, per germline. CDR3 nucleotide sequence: TGTGCCAGCAGCCGGACTAGCGGAACACAAGAGACCCAGTACTTC. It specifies CASSRTSGTQETQYF.

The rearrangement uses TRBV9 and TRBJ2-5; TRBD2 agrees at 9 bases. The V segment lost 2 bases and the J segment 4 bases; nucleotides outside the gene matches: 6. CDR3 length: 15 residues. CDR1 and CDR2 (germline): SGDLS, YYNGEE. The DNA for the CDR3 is TGTGCCAGCAGCGTCCGTAGCGGGAGCGCAGAGACCCAGTACTTC. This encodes CASSVRSGSAETQYF.

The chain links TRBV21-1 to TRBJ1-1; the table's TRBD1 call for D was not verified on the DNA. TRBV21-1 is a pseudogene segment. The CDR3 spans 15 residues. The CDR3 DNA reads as TGTGCCAGCAGCACTCGGGACAGGGGCGCCACTGAAGCTTTCTTT. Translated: CASSTRDRGATEAFF.

DNA for the CDR3: TGTGCCAGCAGTTTAGACAGGGCAACAGATACGCAGTATTTT. Translation gives CASSLDRATDTQYF. The rearrangement joins TRBV27 to TRBJ2-3; 7 positions agree with TRBD1. Germline V gives CDR1 MNHEY, CDR2 SMNVEV (reference sequence). The CDR3 is 14 amino acids. After removal of 2 bases from V and 3 bases from J, the junction contained 2 bases not matched to a gene.

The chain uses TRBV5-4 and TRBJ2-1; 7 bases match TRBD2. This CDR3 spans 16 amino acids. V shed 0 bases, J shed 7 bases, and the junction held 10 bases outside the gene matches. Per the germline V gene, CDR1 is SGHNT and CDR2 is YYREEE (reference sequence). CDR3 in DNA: TGTGCCAGCAGCTTGGTGGTGGGAGGGCCATTGAATGAGCAGTTCTTC. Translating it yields CASSLVVGGPLNEQFF.

The CDR3 DNA reads TGTGCCAGCAGTTCAGACATAAACACTGAAGCTTTCTTT. This gives the protein CASSSDINTEAFF. This rearrangement joins TRBV12-3 or TRBV12-4 to TRBJ1-1; D is unclear. CDR3 length: 13 residues. Trimming pared 4 bases from V and 2 bases from J, leaving 8 bases between.